A single sample is the source of the 16 T cell receptor beta chains below, sequenced in a study of blood T cells in healthy people across ages. It was with a sample-barcoded 5' primer and a J-beta primer mix that a second PCR of roughly 7 to 12 cycles was run. A single record per CDR3 protein comes from TCRdb applying MiXCR to the 5' RACE reads. Altogether approximately 490,000 distinct CDR3 sequences are present, under 30% being singletons, with the ten largest covering 8.7%. The same sample was also used in a study of T cells of mothers and their children.

Sequenced material: blood. The receptors here all came from a boy aged 5 to 17 in good health.

The chain uses TRBV10-3 and TRBJ2-3; D remains unclear. The CDR3 covers 12 residues. V was clipped by 0 bases and J by 6 bases, with 4 bases between them. Per the germline V gene, CDR1 is ENHRY and CDR2 is SYGVKD. CDR3 bases: TGTGCCATCAGTGAGTCTGTGGATACGCAGTATTTT. Translated, it gives CAISESVDTQYF.

The genes are TRBV28 and TRBJ2-5, with 8 bases that match TRBD1. TRBJ2-1 explains the end of the DNA better; the J call may be wrong. Germline CDR1 reads MDHEN; CDR2 reads SYDVKM. The CDR3 runs 14 residues. The CDR3 nucleotides read TGTGCCAGCAGCACGGGACAGGCGTACAATGAGCAGTTCTTC. Translated: CASSTGQAYNEQFF.

The sample holds a few counts of this clonotype. This sequence joins TRBV7-6 and TRBJ1-5; D remains ambiguous. The CDR3 consists of 13 residues. V was pared by 1 base and J by 4 bases, with 5 bases between. Germline values: CDR1 SGHVS, CDR2 FNYEAQ. This chain's CDR3 is CASSLEQNQPQHF. In DNA, the CDR3 is TGTGCCAGCAGCTTAGAACAGAATCAGCCCCAGCATTTT. The variable domain in full, with the rest retrieved from reference TRBV7-6 and TRBJ1-5, is GAGVSQSPRYKVTKRGQDVALRCDPISGHVSLYWYRQALGQGPEFLTYFNYEAQQDKSGLPNDRFSAERPEGSISTLTIQRTEQRDSAMYRCASSLEQNQPQHFGDGTRLSIL.

The chain uses TRBV4-3 and TRBJ2-5, with 7 bases fitting TRBD1. The junction had 9 bases not matched to a gene; V was cut back by 0 bases and J by 5 bases. CDR3 size: 16 residues. Germline lookup yields CDR1 LGHNA and CDR2 YSLEER. The CDR3 here is CASSQDRNRGGETQYF. The CDR3, as DNA: TGCGCCAGCAGCCAAGATAGGAACAGGGGTGGGGAGACCCAGTACTTC.

This clonotype was observed a handful of times. The chain is built from TRBV30 and TRBJ1-3; D perhaps matches TRBD1 (6 bases). The CDR3 has 12 residues. The germline gives CDR1 GTSNPN, CDR2 SVGIG (reference sequence). V shed 7 bases and J shed 0 bases, with 7 bases lying between them. Here the CDR3 DNA reads TGTGCCTACAGGGCCTCTGGAAACACCATATATTTT. Its translation is CAYRASGNTIYF.

The genes are TRBV28 and TRBJ2-2, with 8 bases fitting TRBD1. V gave up 2 bases and J gave up 4 bases; unmatched junction bases: 3. Germline V gene data show CDR1 as MDHEN and CDR2 as SYDVKM. The CDR3 spans 15 residues. The CDR3 sequence is CASSLRGQGTGELFF. The CDR3 DNA follows: TGTGCCAGCAGTTTAAGAGGACAGGGCACCGGGGAGCTGTTTTTT.

V gene TRBV4-3 combines with J gene TRBJ2-2, with unresolved D. The V end lost 1 base, the J end lost 4 bases, and 13 bases lay between the germline ends. The CDR3 has 16 residues. Germline V gives CDR1 LGHNA, CDR2 YSLEER. The CDR3 sequence: CASSQGASIFTGELFF. The CDR3 nucleotides read TGCGCCAGCAGCCAAGGTGCGAGCATATTCACCGGGGAGCTGTTTTTT.

This clonotype was seen only once. J is TRBJ1-5 and V is TRBV6-4; no definite D call. Trimming left V 5 bases short and J 3 bases short, with 11 bases between. The CDR3 runs 14 residues. Germline V lookup: CDR1 MRHNA, CDR2 SNTAGT. The CDR3 spells CASSKEYSNQPQHF. CDR3 coding DNA: TGTGCCAGCAGTAAGGAATACTCCAATCAGCCCCAGCATTTT.

This clonotype was detected many times. The chain has TRBV6-4 and TRBJ2-5, with D tentatively TRBD2 (6 bases). Trimming pared 3 bases from V and 5 bases from J, leaving 16 bases between. CDR3 length: 15 amino acids. CDR1 and CDR2 from the germline V gene are MRHNA and SNTAGT. The CDR3 DNA reads as TGTGCCAGCAGTGAAAGAGGGACGGAGGGTGAGACCCAGTACTTC. It yields the protein CASSERGTEGETQYF.

The rearrangement uses TRBV5-1 and TRBJ1-2; D is unclear. The CDR3 consists of 15 residues. V dropped 0 bases and J dropped 0 bases, with 9 bases sitting between them. Germline CDR1 SGHRS, CDR2 YFSETQ. The CDR3 region has the DNA TGCGCCAGCAGCTTGGCTACTGGCCCTAACTATGGCTACACCTTC. Translation gives CASSLATGPNYGYTF.

This clonotype showed up just a few times. The V gene is TRBV6-5, the J gene TRBJ2-7; 10 bases fit TRBD1. The CDR3 sequence is 14 residues long. Germline V gene lookup returns CDR1 MNHEY and CDR2 SVGAGI. The junction had 3 bases not matched to a gene; V was cut back by 2 bases and J by 5 bases. The CDR3 DNA reads as TGTGCCAGCAGTTACCGGGGGACAGGGGACGAGCAGTACTTC. Residues: CASSYRGTGDEQYF.

The chain uses TRBV20-1 and TRBJ2-1; D might be TRBD2 (6 bases). The tail of the sequence fits TRBJ2-7 better, so the J call may be wrong. The CDR3 is 12 residues long. Germline CDR1 DFQATT, CDR2 SNEGSKA (reference sequence). The CDR3 region is CSWTTGSYEQYF. DNA of the CDR3: TGCAGTTGGACTACAGGATCCTACGAGCAGTACTTC.

This clonotype was seen only a few times. V is TRBV9 and J is TRBJ2-7; the D gene is possibly TRBD1 (6 bases). The CDR3 runs 15 residues. V was cut by 0 bases and J by 0 bases, with 10 bases left in between. Germline CDR1 and CDR2: SGDLS and YYNGEE. CDR3 sequence: CASSVGTEASYEQYF. CDR3 DNA sequence: TGTGCCAGCAGCGTAGGGACAGAGGCCTCCTACGAGCAGTACTTC.

This clonotype was seen repeatedly, ten times or more. J is TRBJ2-7 and V is TRBV9, with 8 nucleotides matching TRBD2. Germline trimming cut 3 bases from V and 3 bases from J; bases unmatched to any gene: 8. The CDR3 covers 15 residues. In germline, CDR1 is SGDLS, CDR2 YYNGEE. The DNA for the CDR3 is TGTGCCAGCAGCGAAACCGGGACTAGTGTCTACGAGCAGTACTTC. It yields the protein CASSETGTSVYEQYF. The complete variable domain, with remaining parts taken from reference TRBV9 and TRBJ2-7, reads DSGVTQTPKHLITATGQRVTLRCSPRSGDLSVYWYQQSLDQGLQFLIQYYNGEERAKGNILERFSAQQFPDLHSELNLSSLELGDSALYFCASSETGTSVYEQYFGPGTRLTVT.

This chain's CDR3 is CASSFQVTYNEQFF. DNA for the CDR3: TGTGCCAGCAGCTTTCAGGTAACCTACAATGAGCAGTTCTTC. The chain is built from TRBV7-2 and TRBJ2-1; D remains ambiguous. The CDR3 has 14 residues. Trimming shortened V by 3 bases and J by 2 bases, and 8 bases separated the two germline ends. Germline CDR1 reads SGHTA; CDR2 reads FQGNSA.

This clonotype turned up a few times. The gene calls are TRBV14 and TRBJ2-5; 8 nucleotides agree with TRBD1. The J call may be in error: the DNA end matches TRBJ2-7 better. CDR1 and CDR2 from the germline V gene are SGHDN and FVKESK. This CDR3 is built from 16 residues. The CDR3 here is CASSHSRTGHRREQYF. The CDR3 region has the DNA TGTGCCAGCAGCCATAGTCGGACAGGGCATCGACGCGAGCAGTACTTC.